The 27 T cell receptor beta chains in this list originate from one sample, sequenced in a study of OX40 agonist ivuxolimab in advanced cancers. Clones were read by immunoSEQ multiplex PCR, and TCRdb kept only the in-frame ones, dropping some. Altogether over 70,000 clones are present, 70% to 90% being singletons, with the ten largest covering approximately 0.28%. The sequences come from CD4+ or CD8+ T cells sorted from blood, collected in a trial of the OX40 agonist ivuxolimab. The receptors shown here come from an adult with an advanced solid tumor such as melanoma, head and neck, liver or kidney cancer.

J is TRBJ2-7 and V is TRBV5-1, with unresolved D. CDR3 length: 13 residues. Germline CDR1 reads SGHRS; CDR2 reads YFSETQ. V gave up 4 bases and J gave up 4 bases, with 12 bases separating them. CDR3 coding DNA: TGCGCCAGCAGCCCCCGCGGCGCGTACGAGCAGTACTTC. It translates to CASSPRGAYEQYF.

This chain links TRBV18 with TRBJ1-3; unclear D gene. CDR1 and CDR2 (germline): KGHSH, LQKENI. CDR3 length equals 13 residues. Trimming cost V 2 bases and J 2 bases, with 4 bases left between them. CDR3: CASSPGPGNTIYF. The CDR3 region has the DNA TGTGCCAGCTCACCAGGGCCTGGAAACACCATATATTTT.

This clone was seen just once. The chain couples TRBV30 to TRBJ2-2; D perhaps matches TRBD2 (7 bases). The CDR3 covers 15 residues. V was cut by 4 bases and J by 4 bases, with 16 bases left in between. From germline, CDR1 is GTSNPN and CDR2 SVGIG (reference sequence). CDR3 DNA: TGTGCCTGGATGTTCGCGGGGGCGGGCACCGGGGAGCTGTTTTTT. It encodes CAWMFAGAGTGELFF.

The CDR3 DNA follows: TGTGCCAGCAGCTTAGTCGGCGGGGGGGCCGGAGAGACCCAGTACTTC. Protein: CASSLVGGGAGETQYF. The chain couples TRBV11-2 to TRBJ2-5; 9 bases are shared with TRBD2. Germline V lookup: CDR1 SGHAT, CDR2 FQNNGV. The CDR3 runs 16 residues. The ends lost 1 base at V and 4 bases at J; junction bases unmatched: 7.

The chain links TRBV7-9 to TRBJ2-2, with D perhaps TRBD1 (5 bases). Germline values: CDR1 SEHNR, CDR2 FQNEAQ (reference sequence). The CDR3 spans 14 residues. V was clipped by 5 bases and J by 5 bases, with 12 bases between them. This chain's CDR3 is CASSPSRVTGELFF. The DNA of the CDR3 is TGTGCCAGCAGCCCTTCCAGGGTGACCGGGGAGCTGTTTTTT.

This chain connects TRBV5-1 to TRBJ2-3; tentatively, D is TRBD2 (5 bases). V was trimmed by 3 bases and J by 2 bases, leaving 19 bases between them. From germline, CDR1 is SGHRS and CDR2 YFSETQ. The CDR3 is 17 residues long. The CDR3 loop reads CASSWKGDLAYTDTQYF. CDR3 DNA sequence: TGCGCCAGCAGCTGGAAAGGCGATCTAGCCTACACAGATACGCAGTATTTT.

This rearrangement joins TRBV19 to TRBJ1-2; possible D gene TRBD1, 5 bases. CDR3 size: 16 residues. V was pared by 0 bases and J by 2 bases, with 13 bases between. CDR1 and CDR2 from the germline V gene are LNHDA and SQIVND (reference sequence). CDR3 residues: CASSIDLGAANYGYTF. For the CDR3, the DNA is TGTGCCAGTAGTATAGATCTAGGGGCCGCGAACTATGGCTACACCTTC. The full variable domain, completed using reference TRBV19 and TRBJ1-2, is DGGITQSPKYLFRKEGQNVTLSCEQNLNHDAMYWYRQDPGQGLRLIYYSQIVNDFQKGDIAEGYSVSREKKESFPLTVTSAQKNPTAFYLCASSIDLGAANYGYTFGSGTRLTVV.

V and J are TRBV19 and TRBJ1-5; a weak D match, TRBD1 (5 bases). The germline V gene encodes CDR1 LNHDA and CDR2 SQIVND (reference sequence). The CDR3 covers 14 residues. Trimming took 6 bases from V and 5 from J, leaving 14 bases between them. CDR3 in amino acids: CASRRGEGDQPQHF. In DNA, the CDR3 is TGTGCCAGTAGAAGAGGCGAAGGGGATCAGCCCCAGCATTTT.

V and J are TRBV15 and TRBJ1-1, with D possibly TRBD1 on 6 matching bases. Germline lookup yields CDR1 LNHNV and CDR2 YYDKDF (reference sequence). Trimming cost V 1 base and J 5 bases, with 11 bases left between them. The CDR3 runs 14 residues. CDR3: CATSRAAGATEAFF. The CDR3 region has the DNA TGTGCCACCAGCAGAGCAGCAGGGGCAACTGAAGCTTTCTTT.

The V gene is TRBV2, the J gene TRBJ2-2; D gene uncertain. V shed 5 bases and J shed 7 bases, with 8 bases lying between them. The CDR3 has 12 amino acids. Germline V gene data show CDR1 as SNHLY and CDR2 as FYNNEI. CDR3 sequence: CASSPYIGELFF. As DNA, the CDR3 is TGTGCCAGCAGTCCCTACATCGGGGAGCTGTTTTTT.

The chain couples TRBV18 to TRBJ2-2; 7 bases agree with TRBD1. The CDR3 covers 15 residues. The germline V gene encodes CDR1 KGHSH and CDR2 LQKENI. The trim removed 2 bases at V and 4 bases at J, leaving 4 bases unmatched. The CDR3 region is CASSPDRVGTGELFF. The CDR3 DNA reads TGTGCCAGCTCACCAGACAGGGTCGGCACCGGGGAGCTGTTTTTT.

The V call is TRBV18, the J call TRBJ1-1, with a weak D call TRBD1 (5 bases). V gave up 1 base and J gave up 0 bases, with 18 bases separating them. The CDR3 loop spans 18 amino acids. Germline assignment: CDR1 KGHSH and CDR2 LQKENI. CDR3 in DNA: TGTGCCAGCTCACCACGGGATCTTAAAGGGGCCATGAACACTGAAGCTTTCTTT. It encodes CASSPRDLKGAMNTEAFF.

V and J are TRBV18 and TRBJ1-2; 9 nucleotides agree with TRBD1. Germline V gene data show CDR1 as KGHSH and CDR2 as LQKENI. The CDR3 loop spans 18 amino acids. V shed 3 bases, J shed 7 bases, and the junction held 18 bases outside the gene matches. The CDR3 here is CASSPYGPGQGVLGGYTF. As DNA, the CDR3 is TGTGCCAGCTCACCGTACGGCCCGGGACAGGGCGTTTTAGGTGGCTACACCTTC.

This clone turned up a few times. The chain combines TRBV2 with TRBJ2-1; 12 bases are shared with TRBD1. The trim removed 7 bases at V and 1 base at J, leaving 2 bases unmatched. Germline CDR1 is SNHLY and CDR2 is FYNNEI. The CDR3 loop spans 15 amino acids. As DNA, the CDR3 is TGTGCCAGCAAGGGACAGGGGGCATCCTACAATGAGCAGTTCTTC. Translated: CASKGQGASYNEQFF.

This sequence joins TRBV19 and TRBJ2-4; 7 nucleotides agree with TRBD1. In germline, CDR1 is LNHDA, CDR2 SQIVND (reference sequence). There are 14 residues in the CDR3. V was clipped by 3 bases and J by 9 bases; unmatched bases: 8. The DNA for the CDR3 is TGTGCCAGTAGTATCAGGGGGTCTTATTCCATTCAGTACTTC. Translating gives CASSIRGSYSIQYF.

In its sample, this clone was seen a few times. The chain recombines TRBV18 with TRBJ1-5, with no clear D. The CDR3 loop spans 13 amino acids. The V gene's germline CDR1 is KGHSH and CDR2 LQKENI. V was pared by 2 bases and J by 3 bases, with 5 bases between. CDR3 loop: CASSPGNNQPQHF. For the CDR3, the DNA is TGTGCCAGCTCACCAGGGAACAATCAGCCCCAGCATTTT.

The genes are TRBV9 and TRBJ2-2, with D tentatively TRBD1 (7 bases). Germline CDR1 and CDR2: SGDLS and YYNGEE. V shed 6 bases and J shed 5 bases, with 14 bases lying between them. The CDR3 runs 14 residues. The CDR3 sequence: CASNQGGATGELFF. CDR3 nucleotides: TGTGCCAGCAACCAGGGGGGCGCGACCGGGGAGCTGTTTTTT. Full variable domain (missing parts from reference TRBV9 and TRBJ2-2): DSGVTQTPKHLITATGQRVTLRCSPRSGDLSVYWYQQSLDQGLQFLIQYYNGEERAKGNILERFSAQQFPDLHSELNLSSLELGDSALYFCASNQGGATGELFFGEGSRLTVL.

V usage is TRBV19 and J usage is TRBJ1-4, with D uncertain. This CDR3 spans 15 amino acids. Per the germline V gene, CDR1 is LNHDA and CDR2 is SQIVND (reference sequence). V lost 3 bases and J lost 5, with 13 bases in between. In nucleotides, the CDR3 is TGTGCCAGTAGTATGGGCCGCATTTTAAATGAAAAACTGTTTTTT. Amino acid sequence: CASSMGRILNEKLFF.

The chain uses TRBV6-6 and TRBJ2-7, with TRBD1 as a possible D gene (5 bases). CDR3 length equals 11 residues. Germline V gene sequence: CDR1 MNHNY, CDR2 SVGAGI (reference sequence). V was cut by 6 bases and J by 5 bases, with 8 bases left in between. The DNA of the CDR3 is TGTGCCAGCAGCTCCAGGGACGAGCAGTACTTC. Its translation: CASSSRDEQYF.

CDR3 bases: TGCAGCGCCCAGGACAGCCTTTGGACGACTTTCTTT. Translation gives CSAQDSLWTTFF. V and J are TRBV29-1 and TRBJ1-1; TRBD1 might be the D (6 bases). This CDR3 spans 12 amino acids. The V end lost 7 bases, the J end lost 12 bases, and 21 bases lay between the germline ends. Germline CDR1 reads SQVTM; CDR2 reads ANQGSEA.

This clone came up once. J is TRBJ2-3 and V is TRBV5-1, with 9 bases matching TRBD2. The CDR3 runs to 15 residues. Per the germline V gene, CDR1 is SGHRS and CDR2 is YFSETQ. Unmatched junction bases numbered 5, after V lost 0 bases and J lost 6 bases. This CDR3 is CASSLGGGGRDTQYF. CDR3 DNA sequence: TGCGCCAGCAGCTTGGGCGGGGGGGGCCGTGATACGCAGTATTTT.

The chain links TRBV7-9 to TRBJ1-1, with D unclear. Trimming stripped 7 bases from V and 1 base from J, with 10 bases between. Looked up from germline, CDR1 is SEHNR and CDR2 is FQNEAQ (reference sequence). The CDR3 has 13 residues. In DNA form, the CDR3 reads TGTGCCAGCACTTGGATGGGGAACACTGAAGCTTTCTTT. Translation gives CASTWMGNTEAFF.

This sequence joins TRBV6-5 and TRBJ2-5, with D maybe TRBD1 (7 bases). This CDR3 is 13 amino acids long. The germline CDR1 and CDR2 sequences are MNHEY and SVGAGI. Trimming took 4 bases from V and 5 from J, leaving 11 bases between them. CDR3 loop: CASSSQGRETQYF. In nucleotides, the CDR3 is TGTGCCAGCAGTTCACAGGGGAGGGAGACCCAGTACTTC.

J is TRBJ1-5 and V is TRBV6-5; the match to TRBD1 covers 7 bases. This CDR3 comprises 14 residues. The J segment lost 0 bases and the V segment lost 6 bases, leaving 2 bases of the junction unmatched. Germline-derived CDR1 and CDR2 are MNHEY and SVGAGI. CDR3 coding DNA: TGTGCCAGCAGGGGACAGCATAGCAATCAGCCCCAGCATTTT. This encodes CASRGQHSNQPQHF.

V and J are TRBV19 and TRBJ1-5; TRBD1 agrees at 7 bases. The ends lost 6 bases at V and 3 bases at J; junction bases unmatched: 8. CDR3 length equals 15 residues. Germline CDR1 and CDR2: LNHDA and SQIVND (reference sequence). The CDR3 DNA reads TGTGCCAGTAGGGACAGAACAGGGGACAATCAGCCCCAGCATTTT. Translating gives CASRDRTGDNQPQHF. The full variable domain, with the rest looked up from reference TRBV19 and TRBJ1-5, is DGGITQSPKYLFRKEGQNVTLSCEQNLNHDAMYWYRQDPGQGLRLIYYSQIVNDFQKGDIAEGYSVSREKKESFPLTVTSAQKNPTAFYLCASRDRTGDNQPQHFGDGTRLSIL.

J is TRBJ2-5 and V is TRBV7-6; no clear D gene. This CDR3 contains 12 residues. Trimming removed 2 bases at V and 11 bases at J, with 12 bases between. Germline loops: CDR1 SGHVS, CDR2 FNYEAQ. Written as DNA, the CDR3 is TGTGCCAGCAGCTTATCTCGAGCCCATCAGTACTTC. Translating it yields CASSLSRAHQYF.

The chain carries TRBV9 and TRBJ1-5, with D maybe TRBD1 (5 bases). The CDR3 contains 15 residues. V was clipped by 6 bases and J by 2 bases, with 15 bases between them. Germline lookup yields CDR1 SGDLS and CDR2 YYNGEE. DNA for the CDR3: TGTGCCAGCAACGCCCAAGGGGAGCGCAATCAGCCCCAGCATTTT. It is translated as CASNAQGERNQPQHF.